This T cell receptor (beta chain) was observed in a study of shared clonotypes between healthy human individuals. Study-wide context: The composition of the donors was a couple of women and three men aged 18 to 49. Each donor contributed plates that comprised three CD4 naive, three CD4 memory, two CD8 naive and one CD8 memory.

Looked up from germline, CDR1 is LGHNA and CDR2 is YNFKEQ. The trim removed 0 bases at V and 3 bases at J, leaving 6 bases unmatched. This CDR3 is built from 16 residues. Only in-frame clones appear in the TCRdb table, and some are missing; sequencing was by immunoSEQ multiplex PCR. The sample includes 300,000 to 400,000 clones, about 70% of them seen just once. The source is a man under 40 in good health. The sequenced material came from memory CD4+ T cells sorted from blood. The subset: CD45RA-negative fraction. The rearrangement links TRBV4-2 to TRBJ2-7; TRBD1 matches at 9 bases. CDR3 nucleotides: TGTGCCAGCAGCCAAGATGAGGACAGGGGACTCTACGAGCAGTACTTC. This sequence encodes CASSQDEDRGLYEQYF.